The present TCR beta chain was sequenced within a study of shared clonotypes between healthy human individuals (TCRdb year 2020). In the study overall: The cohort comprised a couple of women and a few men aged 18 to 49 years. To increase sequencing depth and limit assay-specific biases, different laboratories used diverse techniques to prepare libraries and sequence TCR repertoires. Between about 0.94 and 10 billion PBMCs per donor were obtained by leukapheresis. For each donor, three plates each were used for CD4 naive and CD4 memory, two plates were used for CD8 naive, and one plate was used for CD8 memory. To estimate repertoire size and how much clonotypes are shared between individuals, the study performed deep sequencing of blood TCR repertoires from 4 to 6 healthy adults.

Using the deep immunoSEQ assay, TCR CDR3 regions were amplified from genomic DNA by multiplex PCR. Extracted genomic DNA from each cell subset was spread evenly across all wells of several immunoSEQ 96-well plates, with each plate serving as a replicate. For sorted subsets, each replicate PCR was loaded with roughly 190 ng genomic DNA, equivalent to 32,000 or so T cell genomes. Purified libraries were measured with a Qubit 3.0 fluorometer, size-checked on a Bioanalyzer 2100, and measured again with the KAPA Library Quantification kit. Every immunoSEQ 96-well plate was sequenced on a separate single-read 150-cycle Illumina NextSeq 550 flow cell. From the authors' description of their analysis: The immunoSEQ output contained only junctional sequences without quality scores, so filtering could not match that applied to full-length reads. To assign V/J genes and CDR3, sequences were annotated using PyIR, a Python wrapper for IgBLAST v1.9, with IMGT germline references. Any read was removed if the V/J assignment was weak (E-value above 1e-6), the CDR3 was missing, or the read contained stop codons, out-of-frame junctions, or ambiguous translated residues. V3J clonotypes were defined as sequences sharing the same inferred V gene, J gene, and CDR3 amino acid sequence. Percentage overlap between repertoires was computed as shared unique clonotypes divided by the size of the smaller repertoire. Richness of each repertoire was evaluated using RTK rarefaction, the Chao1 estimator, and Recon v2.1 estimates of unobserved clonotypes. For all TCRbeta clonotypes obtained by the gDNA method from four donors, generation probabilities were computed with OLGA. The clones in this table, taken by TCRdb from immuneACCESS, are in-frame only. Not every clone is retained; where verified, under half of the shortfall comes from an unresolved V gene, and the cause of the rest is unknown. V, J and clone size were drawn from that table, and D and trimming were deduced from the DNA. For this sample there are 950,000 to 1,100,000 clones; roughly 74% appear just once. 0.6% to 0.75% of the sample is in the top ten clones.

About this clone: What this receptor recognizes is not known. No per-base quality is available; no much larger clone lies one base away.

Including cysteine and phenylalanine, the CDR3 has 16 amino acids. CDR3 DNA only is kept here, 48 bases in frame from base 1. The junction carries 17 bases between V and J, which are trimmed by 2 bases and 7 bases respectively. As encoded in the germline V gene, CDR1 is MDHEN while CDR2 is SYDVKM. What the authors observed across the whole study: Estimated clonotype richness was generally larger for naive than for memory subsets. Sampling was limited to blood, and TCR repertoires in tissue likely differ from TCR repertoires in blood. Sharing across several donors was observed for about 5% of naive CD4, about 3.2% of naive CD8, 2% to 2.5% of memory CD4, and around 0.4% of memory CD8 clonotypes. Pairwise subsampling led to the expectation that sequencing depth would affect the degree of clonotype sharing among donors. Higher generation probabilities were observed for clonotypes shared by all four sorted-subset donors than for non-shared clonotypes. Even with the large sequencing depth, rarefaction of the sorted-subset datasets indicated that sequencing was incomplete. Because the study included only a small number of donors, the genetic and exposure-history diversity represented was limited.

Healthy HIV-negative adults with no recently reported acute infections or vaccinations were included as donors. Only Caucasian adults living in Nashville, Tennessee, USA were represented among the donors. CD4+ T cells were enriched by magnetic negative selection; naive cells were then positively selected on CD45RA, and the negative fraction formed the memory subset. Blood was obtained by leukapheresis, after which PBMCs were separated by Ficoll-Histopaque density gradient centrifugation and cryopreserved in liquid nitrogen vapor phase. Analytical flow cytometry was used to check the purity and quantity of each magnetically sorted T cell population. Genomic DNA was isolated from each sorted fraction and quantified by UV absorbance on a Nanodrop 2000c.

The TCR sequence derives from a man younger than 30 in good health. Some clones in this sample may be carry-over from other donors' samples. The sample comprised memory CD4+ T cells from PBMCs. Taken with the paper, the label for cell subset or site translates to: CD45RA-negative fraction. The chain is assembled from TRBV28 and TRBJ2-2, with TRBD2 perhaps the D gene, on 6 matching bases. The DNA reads TGTGCCAGCAGTTTACCGCGGGACCCCGCCATCGGGGAGCTGTTTTTT. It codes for CASSLPRDPAIGELFF.